Shown below are 27 T cell receptor beta chains from a single sample sequenced in a study of cytotoxic CD8 clonotypes in ibrutinib-treated CLL. Clones were read by immunoSEQ multiplex PCR, and TCRdb kept only the in-frame ones, dropping some. The repertoire has approximately 40,000 clones, around 70% of them found once; the top ten carry around 9.1%. The input for sequencing was PBMCs, taken at disease progression, from a patient treated with ibrutinib. All receptors come from a human donor with chronic lymphocytic leukemia.

The rearrangement links TRBV19 to TRBJ1-5; 7 nucleotides match TRBD1. CDR1 LNHDA and CDR2 SQIVND come from the germline V gene (reference sequence). This CDR3 spans 14 amino acids. The V segment lost 3 bases and the J segment 7 bases; nucleotides outside the gene matches: 6. The chain's CDR3 is CASSILQGRQPQHF. CDR3 nucleotide sequence: TGTGCCAGTAGTATTCTACAGGGGAGACAGCCCCAGCATTTT. The variable domain in full, completed from reference TRBV19 and TRBJ1-5, reads DGGITQSPKYLFRKEGQNVTLSCEQNLNHDAMYWYRQDPGQGLRLIYYSQIVNDFQKGDIAEGYSVSREKKESFPLTVTSAQKNPTAFYLCASSILQGRQPQHFGDGTRLSIL.

This clone was seen only a few times. The chain is built from TRBV29-1 and TRBJ1-4; D remains unclear. Trimming took off 5 bases at V and 4 bases at J, with 8 bases between the two ends. Germline V gives CDR1 SQVTM, CDR2 ANQGSEA. The CDR3 consists of 12 residues. The CDR3 bases are TGCAGCGTTAGGCAGAATAATGAAAAACTGTTTTTT. This codes for CSVRQNNEKLFF.

The table lists this clone with a few counts. The chain employs TRBV15 and TRBJ1-1; D is unresolved. V was cut by 3 bases and J by 5 bases, with 16 bases left in between. This CDR3 is built from 15 residues. Looked up from germline, CDR1 is LNHNV and CDR2 is YYDKDF (reference sequence). DNA of the CDR3: TGTGCCACCAGCAGCAGGCCGGGGAGGGAAACTGAAGCTTTCTTT. Protein product: CATSSRPGRETEAFF.

The J gene is TRBJ2-7, the V gene TRBV7-8; 7 bases line up with TRBD2. Germline-derived CDR1 and CDR2 are SGHVS and FQNEAQ. With V trimmed by 5 bases and J by 3 bases, 13 bases remained unmatched. The CDR3 length is 16 residues. The DNA of the CDR3 is TGTGCCAGCAGCGCCTTTGGCCTAGCGGTGAACTACGAGCAGTACTTC. This sequence encodes CASSAFGLAVNYEQYF.

The count of this clone is one. The chain couples TRBV19 to TRBJ2-7, with D perhaps TRBD2 (6 bases). CDR3 length: 14 amino acids. Germline V CDR1 and CDR2: LNHDA, SQIVND (reference sequence). V lost 3 bases to trimming and J lost 2 bases, with 11 bases between them. CDR3 DNA sequence: TGTGCCAGTAGTATTGGTGGGGGGACCTACGAGCAGTACTTC. Amino acid sequence: CASSIGGGTYEQYF.

The chain links TRBV18 to TRBJ2-7; 9 bases are a match to TRBD1. CDR3 length: 15 residues. In germline, CDR1 is KGHSH, CDR2 LQKENI. Germline trimming cut 2 bases from V and 2 bases from J; bases unmatched to any gene: 4. This chain's CDR3 is CASSPRDRDTYEQYF. CDR3 bases: TGTGCCAGCTCACCAAGGGACAGGGATACCTACGAGCAGTACTTC.

The chain carries TRBV7-9 and TRBJ1-2, with 11 bases that match TRBD1. Germline CDR1 and CDR2: SEHNR and FQNEAQ (reference sequence). The V gene end was trimmed by 0 bases and the J gene end by 3 bases; junction bases not matched to a gene: 3. The CDR3 is 16 residues long. The CDR3 spells CASSLAPGQGDYGYTF. CDR3 nucleotides: TGTGCCAGCAGCTTAGCACCGGGACAGGGGGACTATGGCTACACCTTC.

The J gene is TRBJ1-2, the V gene TRBV18, with D unresolved. CDR1 KGHSH and CDR2 LQKENI come from the germline V gene. This CDR3 comprises 14 residues. V was cut by 2 bases and J by 5 bases, with 12 bases left in between. The CDR3 region is CASSPESVEYGYTF. As DNA, the CDR3 is TGTGCCAGCTCACCAGAGTCGGTGGAGTATGGCTACACCTTC.

This sequence joins TRBV5-6 and TRBJ1-1; no clear D gene. The germline gives CDR1 SGHDT, CDR2 YYEEEE. This CDR3 comprises 14 residues. With 2 bases removed from V and 4 bases from J, the gap between germline ends came to 12 bases. CDR3 nucleotides: TGTGCCAGCAGCTTCGGCGGGAAGCCCACTGAAGCTTTCTTT. It encodes CASSFGGKPTEAFF.

The V and J genes are TRBV5-1 and TRBJ2-3, with TRBD2 matching 11 bases. Per the germline V gene, CDR1 is SGHRS and CDR2 is YFSETQ. This CDR3 has 16 amino acids. After removal of 0 bases from V and 2 bases from J, the junction contained 2 bases not matched to a gene. The CDR3: CASSLGLAGPTDTQYF. DNA of the CDR3: TGCGCCAGCAGCTTGGGACTAGCGGGGCCCACAGATACGCAGTATTTT.

The chain uses TRBV15 and TRBJ2-2, with D unresolved. V was shortened by 0 bases and J by 5 bases, with 7 bases between the two germline ends. The germline V gene encodes CDR1 LNHNV and CDR2 YYDKDF (reference sequence). The CDR3 has 14 amino acids. CDR3 nucleotide sequence: TGTGCCACCAGCAGAGATAAGAGTACCGGGGAGCTGTTTTTT. Translation: CATSRDKSTGELFF.

The chain recombines TRBV5-5 with TRBJ2-7; 9 bases are shared with TRBD2. There are 15 residues in the CDR3. The V gene's germline CDR1 is SGHKS and CDR2 YYEKEE (reference sequence). J was trimmed by 6 bases and V by 0 bases; bases with no gene match: 7. The CDR3 nucleotides read TGTGCCAGCAGCTTGGTTGGGACTAGCAGTCCCGAGCAGTACTTC. Protein product: CASSLVGTSSPEQYF.

The V call is TRBV4-1, the J call TRBJ1-5, with unresolved D. Trimming took off 1 base at V and 7 bases at J, with 8 bases between the two ends. CDR3 size: 13 residues. Germline lookup yields CDR1 MGHRA and CDR2 YSYEKL. The CDR3 nucleotides read TGCGCCAGCAGCCAAGTTCCTAGCCAGCCCCAGCATTTT. It translates to CASSQVPSQPQHF.

The CDR3 DNA sequence: TGTGCCATCAGTCCCACAGGGCGGGATTCACCCCTCCACTTT. Its protein product is CAISPTGRDSPLHF. The rearrangement joins TRBV10-3 to TRBJ1-6; D is possibly TRBD1 (6 bases). CDR1 and CDR2 (germline): ENHRY, SYGVKD. The CDR3 is made up of 14 amino acids. Deletions cut 5 bases from V and 8 bases from J, with 13 bases between.

Remarks on this clone: Other nucleotide sequences from this sample produce the same CDR3. The rearrangement links TRBV5-4 to TRBJ2-3, with 9 bases aligning to TRBD1. V lost 4 bases and J lost 3; bases outside the gene matches: 3. This CDR3 is built from 14 residues. CDR1 is SGHNT and CDR2 is YYREEE in the germline V gene (reference sequence). The CDR3 DNA reads as TGTGCCAGCAGCCTACAGGGGGCAACAGATACGCAGTATTTT. This translates into CASSLQGATDTQYF.

This chain connects TRBV4-1 to TRBJ2-4, with a possible D match to TRBD2 (7 bases). The CDR3 has 18 amino acids. The V and J ends lost 1 base and 2 bases respectively, with 18 bases between them. Germline assignment: CDR1 MGHRA and CDR2 YSYEKL. The chain's CDR3 is CASSQGVTGGLTKNIQYF. The DNA of the CDR3 is TGCGCCAGCAGCCAAGGGGTAACGGGGGGCCTGACCAAAAACATTCAGTACTTC.

The chain couples TRBV5-6 to TRBJ2-7, with D perhaps matching TRBD1 (5 bases). V was pared by 4 bases and J by 2 bases, with 13 bases between. Germline-derived CDR1 and CDR2 are SGHDT and YYEEEE. The CDR3 runs to 14 residues. The CDR3 protein is CASSRSRETYEQYF. The CDR3 DNA is TGTGCCAGCAGCAGGTCCAGGGAAACCTACGAGCAGTACTTC.

The chain employs TRBV29-1 and TRBJ2-1, with unresolved D. V was pared by 6 bases and J by 4 bases, with 13 bases between. From germline, CDR1 is SQVTM and CDR2 ANQGSEA. The CDR3 is 13 amino acids. The CDR3 sequence is CSVSSVDYNEQFF. The CDR3 coding sequence is TGCAGCGTGTCGTCTGTGGATTACAATGAGCAGTTCTTC.

The chain links TRBV18 to TRBJ1-6; no reliable D call. CDR1 is KGHSH and CDR2 is LQKENI in the germline V gene. The ends were cut back, 2 bases at V and 0 bases at J, with 8 bases in the middle. This CDR3 comprises 16 residues. The CDR3: CASSPTPSSYNSPLHF. CDR3 bases: TGTGCCAGCTCACCAACGCCGAGCTCCTATAATTCACCCCTCCACTTT.

The gene calls are TRBV2 and TRBJ1-4; 8 bases are a match to TRBD1. The length of the CDR3 is 15 residues. V trimming: 6 bases; J trimming: 8 bases; junction bases outside the gene matches: 11. Germline V CDR1 and CDR2: SNHLY, FYNNEI. CDR3 sequence: CASSPGQGGGEKLFF. The CDR3 DNA reads TGTGCCAGCAGCCCAGGACAGGGCGGCGGCGAAAAACTGTTTTTT.

The chain has TRBV6-1 and TRBJ2-3, with D perhaps matching TRBD1 (7 bases). The germline gives CDR1 MNHNS, CDR2 SASEGT. This CDR3 region has 13 residues. V lost 3 bases and J 5 bases, leaving 9 bases between the germline ends. The CDR3 bases are TGTGCCAGCAGTGACAGGGGGGTAGATACGCAGTATTTT. Its protein is CASSDRGVDTQYF.

This clone was observed a few times. This chain joins TRBV11-2 and TRBJ2-1; 8 nucleotides line up with TRBD2. Germline V gene data show CDR1 as SGHAT and CDR2 as FQNNGV. The ends lost 4 bases at V and 9 bases at J; junction bases unmatched: 14. This CDR3 region has 16 residues. The CDR3 protein is CASSSRRPAGASEQFF. The CDR3 bases are TGTGCCAGCAGCTCCCGTCGACCAGCGGGAGCGAGTGAGCAGTTCTTC.

This chain joins TRBV5-1 and TRBJ1-4, with a weak D call TRBD1 (5 bases). The CDR3 contains 15 residues. Germline V CDR1 and CDR2: SGHRS, YFSETQ. Deletions cut 2 bases from V and 8 bases from J, with 16 bases between. CDR3 coding DNA: TGCGCCAGCAGCTTAGGCAGGGCTGGGGAGGAAAAACTGTTTTTT. Protein sequence: CASSLGRAGEEKLFF.

This chain connects TRBV27 to TRBJ2-1, with TRBD2 matching over 12 bases. The CDR3 is 16 amino acids. Per germline, CDR1 MNHEY and CDR2 SMNVEV (reference sequence). V gave up 4 bases and J gave up 7 bases; unmatched junction bases: 8. CDR3 loop: CASSSPSGRAKNEQFF. The CDR3 DNA is TGTGCCAGCAGTTCACCTAGCGGGAGGGCCAAGAATGAGCAGTTCTTC.

The V call is TRBV19, the J call TRBJ1-3; a weak D match, TRBD1 (6 bases). The germline CDR1 and CDR2 sequences are LNHDA and SQIVND (reference sequence). The CDR3 loop spans 14 amino acids. Trimming took 11 bases from V and 0 from J, leaving 14 bases between them. The CDR3 sequence is CAPFQGYSGNTIYF. Written as DNA, the CDR3 is TGTGCCCCTTTCCAGGGGTACTCTGGAAACACCATATATTTT.

Regarding this clone: In the same sample, other DNA sequences code for this CDR3. This chain links TRBV5-1 with TRBJ2-1; maybe TRBD2 (6 bases). CDR3 length: 15 residues. CDR1 SGHRS and CDR2 YFSETQ come from the germline V gene. The V and J ends lost 4 bases and 0 bases respectively, with 11 bases between them. DNA of the CDR3: TGCGCCAGCAGCCCGACGGGGGACTCCTACAATGAGCAGTTCTTC. This translates into CASSPTGDSYNEQFF.

This rearrangement joins TRBV9 to TRBJ2-7; D possibly corresponds to TRBD1 (6 bases). The germline CDR1 and CDR2 sequences are SGDLS and YYNGEE. The CDR3 length is 15 residues. V was trimmed by 4 bases and J by 0 bases, leaving 14 bases between them. CDR3 sequence: CASSSTPGDSYEQYF. In nucleotides, the CDR3 is TGTGCCAGCAGCTCTACCCCAGGGGACTCCTACGAGCAGTACTTC.